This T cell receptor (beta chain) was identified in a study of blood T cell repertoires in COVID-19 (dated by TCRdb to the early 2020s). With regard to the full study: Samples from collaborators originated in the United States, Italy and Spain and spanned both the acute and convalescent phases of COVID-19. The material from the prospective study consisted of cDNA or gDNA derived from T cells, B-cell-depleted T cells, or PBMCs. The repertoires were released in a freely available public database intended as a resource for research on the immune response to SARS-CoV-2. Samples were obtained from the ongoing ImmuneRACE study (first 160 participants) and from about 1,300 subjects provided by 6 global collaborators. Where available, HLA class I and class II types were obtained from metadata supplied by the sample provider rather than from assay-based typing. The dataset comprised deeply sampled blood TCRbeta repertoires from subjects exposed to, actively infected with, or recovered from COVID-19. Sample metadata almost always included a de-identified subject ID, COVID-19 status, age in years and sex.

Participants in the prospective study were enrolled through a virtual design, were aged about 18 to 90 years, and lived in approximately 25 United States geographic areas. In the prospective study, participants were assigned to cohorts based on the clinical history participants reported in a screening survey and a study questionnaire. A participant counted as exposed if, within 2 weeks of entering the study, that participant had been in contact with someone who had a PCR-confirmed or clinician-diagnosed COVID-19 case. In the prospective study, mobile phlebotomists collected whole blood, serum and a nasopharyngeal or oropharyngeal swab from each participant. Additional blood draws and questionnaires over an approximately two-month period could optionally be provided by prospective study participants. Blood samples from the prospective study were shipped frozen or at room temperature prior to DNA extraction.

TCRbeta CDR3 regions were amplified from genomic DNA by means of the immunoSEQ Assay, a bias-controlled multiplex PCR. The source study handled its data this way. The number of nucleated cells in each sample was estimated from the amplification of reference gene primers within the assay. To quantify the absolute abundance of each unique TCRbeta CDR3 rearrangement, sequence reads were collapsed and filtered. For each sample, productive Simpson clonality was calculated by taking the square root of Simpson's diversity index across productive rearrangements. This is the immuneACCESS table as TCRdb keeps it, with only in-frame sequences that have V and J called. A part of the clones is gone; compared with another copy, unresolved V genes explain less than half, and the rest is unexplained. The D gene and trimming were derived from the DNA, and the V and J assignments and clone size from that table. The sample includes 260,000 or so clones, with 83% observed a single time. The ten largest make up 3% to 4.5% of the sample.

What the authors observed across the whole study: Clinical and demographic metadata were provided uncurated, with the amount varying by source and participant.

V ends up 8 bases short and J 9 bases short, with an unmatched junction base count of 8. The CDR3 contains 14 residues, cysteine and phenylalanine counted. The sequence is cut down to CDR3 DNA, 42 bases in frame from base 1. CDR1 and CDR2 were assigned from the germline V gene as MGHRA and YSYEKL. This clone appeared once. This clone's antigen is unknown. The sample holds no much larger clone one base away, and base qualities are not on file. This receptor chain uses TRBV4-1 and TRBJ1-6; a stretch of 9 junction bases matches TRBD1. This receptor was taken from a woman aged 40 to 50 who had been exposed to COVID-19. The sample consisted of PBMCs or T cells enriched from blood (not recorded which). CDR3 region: CASGQGTGGSPLHF. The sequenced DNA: TGCGCCAGCGGACAGGGGACTGGTGGTTCACCCCTCCACTTT.